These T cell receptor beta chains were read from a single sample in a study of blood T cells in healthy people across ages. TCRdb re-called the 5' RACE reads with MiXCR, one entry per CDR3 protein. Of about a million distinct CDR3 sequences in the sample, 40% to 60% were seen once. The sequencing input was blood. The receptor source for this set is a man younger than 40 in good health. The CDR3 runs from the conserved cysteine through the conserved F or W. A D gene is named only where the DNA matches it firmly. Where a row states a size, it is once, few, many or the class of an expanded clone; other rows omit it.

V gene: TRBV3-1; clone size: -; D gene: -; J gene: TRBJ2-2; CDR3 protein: CASSQEGVTGELFF; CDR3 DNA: TGTGCCAGCAGCCAAGAAGGAGTTACCGGGGAGCTGTTTTTT
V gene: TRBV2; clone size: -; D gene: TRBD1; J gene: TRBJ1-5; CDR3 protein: CASRWSRDRGPQPQHF; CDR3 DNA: TGTGCCAGCAGATGGAGCCGGGACAGGGGGCCTCAGCCCCAGCATTTT
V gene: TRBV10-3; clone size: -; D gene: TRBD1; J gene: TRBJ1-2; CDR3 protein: CAINVQGAGYTF; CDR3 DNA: TGTGCCATCAACGTACAGGGGGCTGGCTACACCTTC
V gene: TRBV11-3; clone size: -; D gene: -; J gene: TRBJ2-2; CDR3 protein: CASSADSFTGELFF; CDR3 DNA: TGTGCCAGCAGCGCCGACAGTTTCACCGGGGAGCTGTTTTTT
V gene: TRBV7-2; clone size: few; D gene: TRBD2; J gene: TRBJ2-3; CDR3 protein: CASSTTSGGIDTQYF; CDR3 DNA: TGTGCCAGCAGCACGACTAGCGGGGGGATAGATACGCAGTATTTT
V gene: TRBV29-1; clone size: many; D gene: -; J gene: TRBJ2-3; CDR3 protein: CSVENYSTDTQYF; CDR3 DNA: TGCAGCGTTGAGAACTATAGCACAGATACGCAGTATTTT
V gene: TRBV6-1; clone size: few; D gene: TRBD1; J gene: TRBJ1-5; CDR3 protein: CASSEGQGAQPQHF; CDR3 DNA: TGTGCCAGCAGTGAAGGACAGGGGGCTCAGCCCCAGCATTTT
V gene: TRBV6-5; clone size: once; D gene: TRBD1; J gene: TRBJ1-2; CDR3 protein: CASSLRQGGSYGYTF; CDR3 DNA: TGTGCCAGCAGTCTCAGACAGGGGGGTTCCTATGGCTACACCTTC
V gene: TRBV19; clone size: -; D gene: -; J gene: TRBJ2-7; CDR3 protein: CAIRSSYNEQYF; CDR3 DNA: TGTGCCATTCGGAGCTCCTACAATGAGCAGTACTTC
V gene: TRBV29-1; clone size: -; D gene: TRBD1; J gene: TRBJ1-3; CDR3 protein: CSVETGARNTIYF; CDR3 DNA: TGCAGCGTTGAAACAGGGGCCAGAAACACCATATATTTT
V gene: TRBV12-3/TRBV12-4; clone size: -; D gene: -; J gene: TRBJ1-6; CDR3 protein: CASPRGVKGSPLHF; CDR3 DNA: TGTGCCAGTCCGCGGGGGGTTAAGGGTTCACCCCTCCACTTT
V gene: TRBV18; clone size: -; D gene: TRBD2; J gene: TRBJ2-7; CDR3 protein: CASSPPSGGAFEQYF; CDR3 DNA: TGTGCCAGCTCACCACCGAGCGGGGGGGCATTTGAGCAGTACTTC
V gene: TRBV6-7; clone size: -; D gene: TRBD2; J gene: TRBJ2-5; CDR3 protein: CASSYLLSGGRSGTQYF; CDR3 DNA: TGTGCCAGCAGTTACCTTTTAAGCGGGGGGCGTTCGGGGACCCAGTACTTC
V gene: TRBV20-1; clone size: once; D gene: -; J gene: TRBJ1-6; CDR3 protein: CSAYSDVVNSPLHF; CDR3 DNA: TGCAGTGCTTACTCCGACGTAGTTAATTCACCCCTCCACTTT